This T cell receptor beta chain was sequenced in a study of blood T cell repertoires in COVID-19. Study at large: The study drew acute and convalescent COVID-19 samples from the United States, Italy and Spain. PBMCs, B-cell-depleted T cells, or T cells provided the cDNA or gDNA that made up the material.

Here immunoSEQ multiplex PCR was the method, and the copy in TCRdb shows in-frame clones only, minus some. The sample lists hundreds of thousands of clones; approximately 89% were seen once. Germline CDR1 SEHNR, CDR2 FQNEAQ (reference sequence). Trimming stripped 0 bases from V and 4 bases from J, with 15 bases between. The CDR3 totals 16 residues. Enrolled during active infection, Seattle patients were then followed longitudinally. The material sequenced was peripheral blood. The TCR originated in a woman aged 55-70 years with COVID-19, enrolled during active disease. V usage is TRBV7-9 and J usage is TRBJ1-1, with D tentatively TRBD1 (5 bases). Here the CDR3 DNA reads TGTGCCAGCAGCTTAGCGATAGGCCAGGGAGGCACTGAAGCTTTCTTT. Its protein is CASSLAIGQGGTEAFF.